This TCR beta chain originates from a study of blood T cell repertoires in COVID-19. About the research overall: In each case, the material was cDNA or gDNA derived from T cells, B-cell-depleted T cells, or PBMCs.

The CDR3 contains 15 residues. Germline-derived CDR1 and CDR2 are SGHRS and YFSETQ. V lost 4 bases and J lost 1, with 9 bases in between. Produced via immunoSEQ multiplex PCR; TCRdb's table is partial and in-frame only. The sample lists roughly 250,000 clones; about 80% were seen once. This chain connects TRBV5-1 to TRBJ2-6; D gene uncertain. This clonotype originated in a woman over 75 with acute or convalescent COVID-19. The sample taken for sequencing was peripheral blood. CDR3 coding DNA: TGCGCCAGCAGCGCCCGCGCGTCTGGGGCCAACGTCCTGACTTTC. It codes for CASSARASGANVLTF.